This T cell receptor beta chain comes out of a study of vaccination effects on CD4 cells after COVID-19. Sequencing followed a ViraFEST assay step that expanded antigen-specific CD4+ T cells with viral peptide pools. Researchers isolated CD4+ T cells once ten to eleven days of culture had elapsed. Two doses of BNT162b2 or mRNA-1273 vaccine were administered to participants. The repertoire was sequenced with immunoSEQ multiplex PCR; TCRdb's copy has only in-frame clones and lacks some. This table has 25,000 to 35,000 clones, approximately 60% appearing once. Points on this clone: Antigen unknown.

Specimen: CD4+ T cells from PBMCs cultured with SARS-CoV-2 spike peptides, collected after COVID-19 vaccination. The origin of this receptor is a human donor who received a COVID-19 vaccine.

The CDR3 DNA sequence: TGTGCCAGCAGCTCCTCCCCGGGATTTACTGGAAACACCATATATTTT. It is translated as CASSSSPGFTGNTIYF. The rearrangement joins TRBV7-7 to TRBJ1-3; D is uncertain. V lost 4 bases and J lost 2, with 15 bases in between. CDR3 size: 16 residues. The germline V gene has CDR1 SSHAT and CDR2 FNYEAQ (reference sequence).